Only a few counts were recorded for the clone carrying this T cell receptor beta chain. Antigen specificity is unknown. Trimming took off 5 bases at V and 2 bases at J, with 13 bases between the two ends. CDR3 length: 14 residues. Germline CDR1 SEHNR, CDR2 FQNEAQ (reference sequence). The sample belongs to a study of identical twins. Overall study results and limits: Invariant MAIT and iNKT cells may have partly biased zero-insertion analyses.

Carrying unique molecular identifiers, the cDNA also gained a universal primer site through template switching. TCRdb itself ran the 5' RACE reads through MiXCR, one entry per CDR3 protein. Of a few hundred thousand distinct CDR3 sequences listed, around 8.8% are singletons. These same records also appear under a second study, on yellow fever vaccine responses in identical twins.

This chain joins TRBV7-9 and TRBJ2-7; perhaps TRBD1 as D (5 bases). The sequenced sample was CD8+ T cells sorted from blood. The source of this sequence is a woman aged 18-29 years in good health. CDR3 nucleotide sequence: TGTGCCAGCAGCCCGATTCAGGGTCCCTACGAGCAGTACTTC. Translated: CASSPIQGPYEQYF.